This TCR beta chain comes out of a study of T cell repertoires in cytomegalovirus infection. Study-wide points: Dominating the ex vivo response were HLA-C-restricted CMV-specific TCR beta clonotypes.

CDR3 length: 12 amino acids. The germline V gene encodes CDR1 DFQATT and CDR2 SNEGSKA (reference sequence). The V end was cut by 3 bases, the J end by 3 bases, with 7 bases between. This clonotype was recorded a few times. Antigen specificity is unknown. One entry per CDR3 protein results from TCRdb running MiXCR on the reads. The table lists some 300,000 distinct CDR3 sequences, roughly an eighth of them singletons. The TCR was taken from a human donor in good health (CMV status not recorded). Some clones in this sample may be carry-over from other donors' samples. The chain recombines TRBV20-1 with TRBJ2-3, with D hard to call. Sample: PBMCs. The CDR3 loop is CSASDGTDTQYF. As DNA, the CDR3 is TGCAGTGCTAGTGACGGTACAGATACGCAGTATTTT.